This is a list of T cell receptor beta chains from one sample in a study of blood T cell repertoires in COVID-19. The method was immunoSEQ multiplex PCR; TCRdb's version includes in-frame clones alone and lacks a portion of them. The repertoire holds some 99,000 clones, with just over 85% as singletons. Sequencing was performed on peripheral blood. Every receptor here comes from a woman in her fifties or sixties in a cohort sampled during active or convalescent COVID-19. Each CDR3 is given with its conserved first and last residue. The D gene is left open where the match is weak. The size of a clone is reported for some rows only, either as once, few or many, or as a class for expanded clones.

CDR3nt,CDR3aa,v_gene,j_gene,d_gene,abundance
TGTGCCAGCAGTGAAATAGCAAGTCAGCCCCAGCATTTT,CASSEIASQPQHF,TRBV6-1,TRBJ1-5,.,few
TGTGCCAGCAGCTCGACAGGACCCGGGGAGCTGTTTTTT,CASSSTGPGELFF,TRBV7-8,TRBJ2-2,.,.
TGTGCCAGCAGCGTTACATCCGGGACAGACTTCGGAGGTGGAAACACCATATATTTT,CASSVTSGTDFGGGNTIYF,TRBV9,TRBJ1-3,TRBD1,.
TGTGCCAGCAGCCCTGAACCTCGACTAGCGGGGGGCACAGATACGCAGTATTTT,CASSPEPRLAGGTDTQYF,TRBV3-1/TRBV3-2,TRBJ2-3,TRBD2,.
TGTGCCAGCAGTGACAGGGGGTCTTATGGCTACACCTTC,CASSDRGSYGYTF,TRBV6-1,TRBJ1-2,TRBD1,.
TGTGCCAGCAGTCCTGGACAGGGGGCGATCTACAATGAGCAGTTCTTC,CASSPGQGAIYNEQFF,TRBV27,TRBJ2-1,TRBD1,.
TGTGCCAGCAGCACCCGCACCGGGACAGGGGGCGAGAACGGAGGGAACACCATATATTTT,CASSTRTGTGGENGGNTIYF,TRBV6-6,TRBJ1-3,TRBD1,.
TGTGCCAGCAGTTTACGAGGGCTAGCGGGGTGGGAGGGCTCCTACAATGAGCAGTTCTTC,CASSLRGLAGWEGSYNEQFF,TRBV27,TRBJ2-1,TRBD2,.
TGTGCCAGCAGTCCTACAGGGGACTATGGCTACACCTTC,CASSPTGDYGYTF,TRBV25-1,TRBJ1-2,TRBD1,.
TGTGCCAGCAGTTCCCGGGACAGGGGTAAGAACGAGCAGTACTTC,CASSSRDRGKNEQYF,TRBV27,TRBJ2-7,TRBD1,.
TGTGCCAGCAGGTCGCCGGGACATATAGATGAGCAGTTCTTC,CASRSPGHIDEQFF,TRBV28,TRBJ2-1,.,once
TGTGCCAGCAGTCCCGGGAACAGGAACACTGAAGCTTTCTTT,CASSPGNRNTEAFF,TRBV28,TRBJ1-1,.,.
TGCGCCAGCAGCCCGGGAGAAGCATATGGCTACACCTTC,CASSPGEAYGYTF,TRBV10-2,TRBJ1-2,.,.
TGTGCCAGCAGCCAAGAGGCGGGCATTCAGTACTTC,CASSQEAGIQYF,TRBV3-1/TRBV3-2,TRBJ2-4,.,.
TGTGCCAGCAGCCCCCGACAGGGATTCTCCTACAATGAGCAGTTCTTC,CASSPRQGFSYNEQFF,TRBV9,TRBJ2-1,TRBD1,.
TGTGCCAGCAAGGAGCAGGGGCTCCCGACCGGGGAGCTGTTTTTT,CASKEQGLPTGELFF,TRBV27,TRBJ2-2,.,.
TGTGCCAGCAGTTTAGGTCAGGGCAATCAGCCCCAGCATTTT,CASSLGQGNQPQHF,TRBV6-5,TRBJ1-5,.,.
TGTGCCAGCAGCTTGGAGGCTAGCGGGGGGCCAGATACGCAGTATTTT,CASSLEASGGPDTQYF,TRBV5-8,TRBJ2-3,TRBD2,.
TGTGCCAGCAGCGTAGGGCTTGGGACAGGCCTCGAAAAACTGTTTTTT,CASSVGLGTGLEKLFF,TRBV9,TRBJ1-4,TRBD1,.
TGTGCCAGCAGCGTAGATTTTGGGAGGGAGACCCAGTACTTC,CASSVDFGRETQYF,TRBV9,TRBJ2-5,.,.
TGTGCCAGTAGTACATCCGGGACTAGCGGGTGGGGAGGAGAACGTACGATCGAGCAGTACTTC,CASSTSGTSGWGGERTIEQYF,TRBV19,TRBJ2-7,TRBD2,.
TGTGCCATCGCGACGTTAGCGGGAGGTGGCAATGAGCAGTTCTTC,CAIATLAGGGNEQFF,TRBV28,TRBJ2-1,TRBD2,.
TGTGCCAGCAGTACGGGGGAAAGGACTGAAGCTTTCTTT,CASSTGERTEAFF,TRBV27,TRBJ1-1,.,.
TGTGCCAGCAGCCAAGGGTTTGGGACAGGCGTATGGTATGGCTACACCTTC,CASSQGFGTGVWYGYTF,TRBV3-1/TRBV3-2,TRBJ1-2,TRBD1,.
TGCGCCAGCAGCTGGGGGGGGAGGACCACCCGCGAGCAGTACTTC,CASSWGGRTTREQYF,TRBV5-1,TRBJ2-7,TRBD2,.
TGTGCCAGCAGTGAAGCCTGGCAGGACTATGGCTACACCTTC,CASSEAWQDYGYTF,TRBV6-1,TRBJ1-2,.,few
TGTGCCTGCCAACCCGGGACAGTGATATTTGGCTACACCTTC,CACQPGTVIFGYTF,TRBV19,TRBJ1-2,TRBD1,.
TGCGCCAGCAGTGAGTCACAGGGATTTGGCGGCTACACCTTC,CASSESQGFGGYTF,TRBV10-2,TRBJ1-2,.,.
TGTGCCAGCACCCCCGGGGGATACTACGAGCAGTACTTC,CASTPGGYYEQYF,TRBV28,TRBJ2-7,.,.
TGTGCCATCAGAAGACAGGGGGCCACTGAAGCTTTCTTT,CAIRRQGATEAFF,TRBV10-3,TRBJ1-1,TRBD1,.
TGTGCCAGCAGCCAATCCAGGGTGTCCACAGATACGCAGTATTTT,CASSQSRVSTDTQYF,TRBV3-1/TRBV3-2,TRBJ2-3,.,.
TGTGCCAGCACCAGGGGTAATTCACCCCTCCACTTT,CASTRGNSPLHF,TRBV2,TRBJ1-6,.,.
TGTGCCAGCAGCCGTGCGGGGGGACTATTATCGGGGAATGAGCAGTTCTTC,CASSRAGGLLSGNEQFF,TRBV3-1/TRBV3-2,TRBJ2-1,TRBD2,.
TGTGCCATCAGGACCACAGGGGACTCCTACGAGCAGTACTTC,CAIRTTGDSYEQYF,TRBV10-3,TRBJ2-7,TRBD1,.
TGTGCCAGCAGTGAAGGTATCGGGGAAATAAATGGCTACACCTTC,CASSEGIGEINGYTF,TRBV6-1,TRBJ1-2,.,.
TGTGCCAGCAGCCCAACGCTAGGGGGACAGGGCTTCAATGAGCAGTTCTTC,CASSPTLGGQGFNEQFF,TRBV11-3,TRBJ2-1,TRBD1,.